The 15 T cell receptor beta chains reported below all come from one sample, sequenced in a study of blood T cell repertoires in COVID-19. Using immunoSEQ multiplex PCR, the repertoire was profiled, and TCRdb retains in-frame clones only, with some absent. Among some 200,000 clones listed, about nine tenths were seen once. Sequencing input: peripheral blood. These receptors originate from a man aged 50-59 years with acute or convalescent COVID-19.

The gene calls are TRBV2 and TRBJ2-7, with 8 bases matching TRBD1. The germline V gene has CDR1 SNHLY and CDR2 FYNNEI. The CDR3 length is 13 residues. With 10 bases clipped from V and 0 bases from J, the junction kept 5 bases outside the gene matches. The CDR3 loop reads CAILDRDSYEQYF. CDR3 coding DNA: TGTGCCATCTTGGACAGGGACTCCTACGAGCAGTACTTC.

This rearrangement joins TRBV4-1 to TRBJ2-1; possibly TRBD2 for D (5 bases). Trimming shortened V by 1 base and J by 0 bases, and 10 bases separated the two germline ends. The CDR3 is made up of 16 amino acids. Germline CDR1 reads MGHRA; CDR2 reads YSYEKL. The CDR3 region has the DNA TGCGCCAGCAGCCAAGCCACTCGGGGCTCCTACAATGAGCAGTTCTTC. It specifies CASSQATRGSYNEQFF.

This sequence joins TRBV27 and TRBJ1-4; 8 nucleotides agree with TRBD1. The CDR3 length is 15 residues. Trimming at V came to 6 bases and at J to 8 bases, leaving 11 bases not matched to a gene. Germline CDR1 MNHEY, CDR2 SMNVEV (reference sequence). The CDR3 here is CASRSPGGGEEKLFF. The CDR3 DNA reads as TGTGCCAGCAGGTCCCCAGGGGGCGGTGAAGAAAAACTGTTTTTT. The variable domain in full, completed from reference TRBV27 and TRBJ1-4, reads EAQVTQNPRYLITVTGKKLTVTCSQNMNHEYMSWYRQDPGLGLRQIYYSMNVEVTDKGDVPEGYKVSRKEKRNFPLILESPSPNQTSLYFCASRSPGGGEEKLFFGSGTQLSVL.

J is TRBJ2-5 and V is TRBV29-1, with D maybe TRBD2 (5 bases). CDR1 SQVTM and CDR2 ANQGSEA come from the germline V gene. This CDR3 region has 13 residues. Trimming pared 6 bases from V and 0 bases from J, leaving 11 bases between. CDR3 in amino acids: CSVSSGNQETQYF. The CDR3 DNA is TGCAGCGTCTCGTCGGGGAACCAAGAGACCCAGTACTTC.

This clone was picked up a small number of times. J is TRBJ1-2 and V is TRBV7-3, with TRBD1 matching over 9 bases. The CDR3 spans 13 residues. Germline V gene data show CDR1 as SGHTA and CDR2 as FQGTGA. V shed 1 base, J shed 6 bases, and the junction held 0 bases outside the gene matches. CDR3 in DNA: TGTGCCAGCAGCTTAAGACAGGGGGATGGCTACACCTTC. This sequence encodes CASSLRQGDGYTF.

V is TRBV29-1 and J is TRBJ2-5; D is uncertain. Germline values: CDR1 SQVTM, CDR2 ANQGSEA. V shed 4 bases and J shed 5 bases, with 14 bases lying between them. There are 13 residues in the CDR3. CDR3 nucleotide sequence: TGCAGCGTTGGTGGGCCTGGCCAGGAGACCCAGTACTTC. This codes for CSVGGPGQETQYF.

The gene calls are TRBV5-1 and TRBJ2-3; 9 nucleotides agree with TRBD1. The CDR3 covers 15 residues. Germline CDR1 SGHRS, CDR2 YFSETQ. V lost 3 bases and J lost 0; bases outside the gene matches: 2. Written as DNA, the CDR3 is TGCGCCAGCAGCTCACAGGGGGCTAGCACAGATACGCAGTATTTT. Its protein is CASSSQGASTDTQYF.

J is TRBJ1-2 and V is TRBV4-2, with 12 positions matching TRBD1. Trimming cost V 3 bases and J 7 bases; bases outside gene matches: 6. Germline V lookup: CDR1 LGHNA, CDR2 YNFKEQ. The CDR3 is 15 amino acids. Here the CDR3 reads CASSHPGTGGRGYTF. The CDR3 DNA reads as TGTGCCAGCAGCCACCCCGGGACAGGGGGCCGTGGCTACACCTTC.

The chain has TRBV4-1 and TRBJ1-1; 8 bases fit TRBD1. V was clipped by 3 bases and J by 1 base; unmatched bases: 10. CDR1 is MGHRA, CDR2 YSYEKL, per germline. The CDR3 is 17 amino acids. This CDR3 reads CASSHSTRDRRNTEAFF. As DNA, the CDR3 is TGCGCCAGCAGCCATTCTACCCGGGACAGGAGGAACACTGAAGCTTTCTTT.

The V gene is TRBV11-3, the J gene TRBJ1-1; weak D call: TRBD1 (5 bases). This CDR3 has 14 residues. V was clipped by 1 base and J by 5 bases, with 11 bases between them. Germline V gene lookup returns CDR1 SGHNT and CDR2 YENEEA. CDR3 sequence (DNA): TGTGCCAGCAGCTTAGGGCAGGGTGAAACTGAAGCTTTCTTT. Amino acid sequence: CASSLGQGETEAFF.

This rearrangement joins TRBV12-5 to TRBJ1-1; D uncertain. The length of the CDR3 is 16 residues. CDR1 is LGHNT and CDR2 is FRNRAP in the germline V gene. Trimming left V 1 base short and J 2 bases short, with 14 bases between. CDR3 region: CASGLGPLAANTEAFF. The CDR3 region has the DNA TGTGCTAGTGGTTTGGGCCCCTTAGCAGCCAACACTGAAGCTTTCTTT.

This sequence joins TRBV25-1 and TRBJ2-3; D might be TRBD2 (5 bases). CDR3 size: 14 residues. The V and J ends lost 4 bases and 1 base respectively, with 9 bases between them. The germline V gene has CDR1 MGHDK and CDR2 SYGVNS. The CDR3 reads CASSAADRTDTQYF. CDR3 DNA sequence: TGTGCCAGCAGTGCAGCGGATCGCACAGATACGCAGTATTTT.

This rearrangement joins TRBV6-1 to TRBJ1-5; tentative D call: TRBD1 (5 bases). V was trimmed by 0 bases and J by 0 bases, leaving 9 bases between them. The CDR3 has 16 residues. Germline lookup yields CDR1 MNHNS and CDR2 SASEGT. The CDR3 nucleotides are TGTGCCAGCAGTGAAGCGAAACAGGTTAGCAATCAGCCCCAGCATTTT. Translated: CASSEAKQVSNQPQHF.

A note on this clone: Other DNA sequences from this sample encode an identical CDR3 as well. The chain carries TRBV2 and TRBJ1-2; weak D call: TRBD1 (6 bases). Germline CDR1 is SNHLY and CDR2 is FYNNEI. Trimming removed 9 bases at V and 2 bases at J, with 7 bases between. The CDR3 length is 11 residues. CDR3 nucleotide sequence: TGTGCCAGACAGGGAAACTATGGCTACACCTTC. This codes for CARQGNYGYTF. Drawing the rest from reference TRBV2 and TRBJ1-2, the complete variable domain is EPEVTQTPSHQVTQMGQEVILRCVPISNHLYFYWYRQILGQKVEFLVSFYNNEISEKSEIFDDQFSVERPDGSNFTLKIRSTKLEDSAMYFCARQGNYGYTFGSGTRLTVV.

Comment on this clone: Other DNA variants within this sample encode the same CDR3. The V and J genes are TRBV6-5 and TRBJ1-5; TRBD1 aligns across 10 bases. The germline CDR1 and CDR2 sequences are MNHEY and SVGAGI. The CDR3 totals 15 residues. Germline trimming cut 6 bases from V and 2 bases from J; bases unmatched to any gene: 4. The CDR3 DNA reads TGTGCCAGCAGAAGGGACAGGGGAGGCAATCAGCCCCAGCATTTT. As protein: CASRRDRGGNQPQHF.